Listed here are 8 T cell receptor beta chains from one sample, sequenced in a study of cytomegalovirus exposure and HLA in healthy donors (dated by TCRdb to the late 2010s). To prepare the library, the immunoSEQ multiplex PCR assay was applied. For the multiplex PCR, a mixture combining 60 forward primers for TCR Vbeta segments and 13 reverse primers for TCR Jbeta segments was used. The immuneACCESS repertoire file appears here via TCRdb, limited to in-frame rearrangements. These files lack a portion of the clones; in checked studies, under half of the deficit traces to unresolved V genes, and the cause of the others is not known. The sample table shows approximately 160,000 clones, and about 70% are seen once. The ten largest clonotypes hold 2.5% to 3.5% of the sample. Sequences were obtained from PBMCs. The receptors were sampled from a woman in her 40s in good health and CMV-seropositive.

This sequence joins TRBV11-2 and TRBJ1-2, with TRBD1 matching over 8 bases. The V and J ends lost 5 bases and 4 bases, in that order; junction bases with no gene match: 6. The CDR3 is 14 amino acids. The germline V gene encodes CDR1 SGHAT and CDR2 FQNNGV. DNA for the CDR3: TGTGCCAGCAGCCTGGGACAGGCCTCCTATGGCTACACCTTC. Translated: CASSLGQASYGYTF.

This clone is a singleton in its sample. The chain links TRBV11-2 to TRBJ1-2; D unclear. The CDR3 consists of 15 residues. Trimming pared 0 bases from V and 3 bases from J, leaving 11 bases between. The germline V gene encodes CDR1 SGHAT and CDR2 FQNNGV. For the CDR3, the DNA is TGTGCCAGCAGCTTAGAGGCCGGCCAGGACTATGGCTACACCTTC. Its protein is CASSLEAGQDYGYTF.

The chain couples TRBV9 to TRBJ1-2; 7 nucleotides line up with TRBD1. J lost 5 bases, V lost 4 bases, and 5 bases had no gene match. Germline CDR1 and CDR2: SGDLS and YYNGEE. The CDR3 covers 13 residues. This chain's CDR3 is CASSSGRGYGYTF. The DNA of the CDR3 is TGTGCCAGCAGCTCGGGCAGGGGGTATGGCTACACCTTC.

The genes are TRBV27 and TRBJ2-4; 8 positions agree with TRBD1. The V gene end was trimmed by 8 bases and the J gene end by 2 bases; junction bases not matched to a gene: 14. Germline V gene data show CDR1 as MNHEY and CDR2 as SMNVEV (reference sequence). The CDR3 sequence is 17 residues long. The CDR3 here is CASGKTTGALTKNIQYF. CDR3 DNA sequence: TGTGCCAGCGGTAAAACGACAGGGGCACTTACCAAAAACATTCAGTACTTC.

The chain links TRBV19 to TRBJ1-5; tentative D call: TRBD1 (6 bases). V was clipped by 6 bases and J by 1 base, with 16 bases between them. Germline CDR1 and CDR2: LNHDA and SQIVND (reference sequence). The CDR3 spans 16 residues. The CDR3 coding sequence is TGTGCCAGTAGCCAAGAGGGGGAAGGGAGCAATCAGCCCCAGCATTTT. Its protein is CASSQEGEGSNQPQHF.

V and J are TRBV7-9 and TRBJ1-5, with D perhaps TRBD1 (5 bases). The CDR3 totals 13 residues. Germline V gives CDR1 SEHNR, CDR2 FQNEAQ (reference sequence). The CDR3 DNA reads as TGTGCTACGGGGGAGGATAGCAATCAGCCCCAGCATTTT. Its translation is CATGEDSNQPQHF. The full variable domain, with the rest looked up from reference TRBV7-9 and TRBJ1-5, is DTGVSQNPRHKITKRGQNVTFRCDPISEHNRLYWYRQTLGQGPEFLTYFQNEAQLEKSRLLSDRFSAERPKGSFSTLEIQRTEQGDSAMYLCATGEDSNQPQHFGDGTRLSIL.

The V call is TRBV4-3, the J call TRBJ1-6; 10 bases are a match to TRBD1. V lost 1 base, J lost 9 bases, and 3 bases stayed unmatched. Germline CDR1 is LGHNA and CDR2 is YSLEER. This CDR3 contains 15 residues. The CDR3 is CASSQAGTGVSPLHF. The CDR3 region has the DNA TGCGCCAGCAGCCAAGCGGGGACAGGGGTTTCACCCCTCCACTTT.

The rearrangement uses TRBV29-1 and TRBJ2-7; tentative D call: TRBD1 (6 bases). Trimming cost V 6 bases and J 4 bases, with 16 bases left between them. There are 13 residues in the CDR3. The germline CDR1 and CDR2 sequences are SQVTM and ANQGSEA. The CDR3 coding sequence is TGCAGCGTCGAGGGCCAGGGGCAATACGAGCAGTACTTC. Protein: CSVEGQGQYEQYF.